The 30 T cell receptor beta chains listed next were all sequenced from one sample in a study of HIV-infected patients and healthy controls. cDNA was made from 500 ng RNA using alpha and beta constant primers. Each of the alpha and beta chains got its own library through chain-specific third strand synthesis with indices. TCRdb called the 5' RACE reads again in MiXCR, with one record for every CDR3 protein. The data contain about 6,500 distinct CDR3 sequences, 7.4% of them seen just once; the ten biggest clones take up 16%. Roughly three months, about 14 weeks, into antiretroviral therapy, follow-up blood was collected. Whole blood was used without fractionation, so all unsorted peripheral T cells were included. The sample here was blood, taken during antiretroviral therapy. The receptors derive from an adult with HIV infection.

DNA for the CDR3: TGCAGTGCTAGAGATCTCACGGCTTACACTGAAGCTTTCTTT. It is translated as CSARDLTAYTEAFF. The V gene is TRBV20-1, the J gene TRBJ1-1; D is unresolved. Germline CDR1 and CDR2: DFQATT and SNEGSKA (reference sequence). The CDR3 covers 14 residues. V gave up 0 bases and J gave up 3 bases, with 11 bases separating them.

In this sample, this clonotype turned up many times. The genes are TRBV7-2 and TRBJ2-1; a weak D match, TRBD2 (7 bases). CDR1 and CDR2 from the germline V gene are SGHTA and FQGNSA. The CDR3 runs to 15 residues. V lost 0 bases, J lost 4 bases, and 10 bases lay in between. CDR3 sequence: CASSLAAGAYNEQFF. DNA of the CDR3: TGTGCCAGCAGCTTAGCGGCGGGGGCTTACAATGAGCAGTTCTTC.

This chain links TRBV6-6 with TRBJ1-5, with D perhaps matching TRBD1 (5 bases). V gave up 5 bases and J gave up 7 bases, with 15 bases separating them. The CDR3 is 14 amino acids. Germline CDR1 MNHNY, CDR2 SVGAGI (reference sequence). The CDR3 spells CASSGPAGSQPQHF. The CDR3, as DNA: TGTGCCAGCAGTGGCCCGGCAGGGTCCCAGCCCCAGCATTTT.

This clonotype was seen many times. The V gene is TRBV20-1, the J gene TRBJ1-2; D remains ambiguous. CDR3 size: 13 residues. Germline lookup yields CDR1 DFQATT and CDR2 SNEGSKA (reference sequence). CDR3 coding DNA: TGCAGCCTCGGTAGTACCATTCTGGATGGCTACACCTTC. Its translation is CSLGSTILDGYTF.

The chain has TRBV7-9 and TRBJ2-2; TRBD1 agrees at 7 bases. Germline CDR1 SEHNR, CDR2 FQNEAQ (reference sequence). This CDR3 is 15 amino acids long. Trimming at V came to 3 bases and at J to 6 bases, leaving 7 bases not matched to a gene. CDR3 in DNA: TGTGCCAGCAGCTTCCTGCAGGGGGTAGCCGGGGAGCTGTTTTTT. It specifies CASSFLQGVAGELFF.

There are many counts of this clonotype. CDR3 region: CASSRTTGQIRNTIYF. The CDR3 region has the DNA TGTGCCAGCAGTCGCACTACAGGGCAGATCCGAAACACCATATATTTT. The chain uses TRBV12-3 or TRBV12-4 and TRBJ1-3; tentative D call: TRBD1 (6 bases). The CDR3 is made up of 16 amino acids. Trimming shortened V by 5 bases and J by 5 bases, and 19 bases separated the two germline ends.

This clonotype is medium-sized by share. The J gene is TRBJ2-7, the V gene TRBV2, with 10 bases fitting TRBD2. This CDR3 is built from 15 residues. Germline CDR1 reads SNHLY; CDR2 reads FYNNEI. V trimming: 6 bases; J trimming: 3 bases; junction bases outside the gene matches: 8. In DNA, the CDR3 is TGTGCCAGCAGCCCTCTAGCGGGAGAGAGCTACGAGCAGTACTTC. Its translation: CASSPLAGESYEQYF.

In its sample, this clonotype is large. The chain has TRBV18 and TRBJ1-2, with 9 bases that match TRBD1. Germline V gene lookup returns CDR1 KGHSH and CDR2 LQKENI. The CDR3 covers 14 residues. V lost 5 bases to trimming and J lost 7 bases; unmatched junction nucleotides: 8. The DNA of the CDR3 is TGTGCCAGCTCATACAGACAGGGGGATTTTGGCTACACCTTC. Translated: CASSYRQGDFGYTF.

This clonotype is deemed medium-sized. The chain carries TRBV14 and TRBJ1-1, with 9 bases that match TRBD1. Germline V gene sequence: CDR1 SGHDN, CDR2 FVKESK. There are 16 residues in the CDR3. Unmatched junction bases numbered 5, after V lost 2 bases and J lost 1 base. This chain's CDR3 is CASSQYRTGANTEAFF. The CDR3 DNA reads as TGTGCCAGCAGCCAATACCGGACAGGGGCGAACACTGAAGCTTTCTTT.

This clonotype has ten or more counts. The chain has TRBV28 and TRBJ2-7; D not certain. CDR1 is MDHEN, CDR2 SYDVKM, per germline. This CDR3 has 11 amino acids. Trimming took 6 bases from V and 3 from J, leaving 6 bases between them. The CDR3 nucleotides read TGTGCCAGCAGCCAGCTCTACGAGCAGTACTTC. It is translated as CASSQLYEQYF.

This clonotype was picked up a small number of times. J is TRBJ2-7 and V is TRBV5-4; D is uncertain. The CDR3 loop spans 14 amino acids. V dropped 4 bases and J dropped 3 bases, with 14 bases sitting between them. Germline values: CDR1 SGHNT, CDR2 YYREEE (reference sequence). CDR3 in DNA: TGTGCCAGCAGCCCGGACGGACCGTACTACGAGCAGTACTTC. Translating gives CASSPDGPYYEQYF.

This clonotype ranks as medium-sized. This chain connects TRBV4-1 to TRBJ2-7; 16 bases match TRBD2. CDR3 length equals 18 residues. Trimming at V came to 0 bases and at J to 5 bases, leaving 7 bases not matched to a gene. The germline V gene has CDR1 MGHRA and CDR2 YSYEKL. The CDR3 coding sequence is TGCGCCAGCAGCCAAGAGGGACTAGCGGGAGGGAAGTACAACGAGCAGTACTTC. It specifies CASSQEGLAGGKYNEQYF.

This clonotype came up many times. The chain joins TRBV5-1 to TRBJ2-1; TRBD1 matches at 8 bases. The trim removed 0 bases at V and 9 bases at J, leaving 14 bases unmatched. Germline CDR1 SGHRS, CDR2 YFSETQ. CDR3 size: 17 residues. The CDR3 coding sequence is TGCGCCAGCAGCTTGGAGTGGTTGGGCAGGGGGCAGGGTGAGCAGTTCTTC. Translated, it gives CASSLEWLGRGQGEQFF.

This clonotype is deemed medium-sized. The rearrangement uses TRBV12-3 or TRBV12-4 and TRBJ2-5; tentatively, D is TRBD2 (6 bases). The V and J ends lost 5 bases and 4 bases respectively, with 17 bases between them. The CDR3 runs 15 residues. CDR3 region: CASSPPQGGLETQYF. CDR3 DNA sequence: TGTGCCAGCAGTCCCCCCCAGGGAGGACTAGAGACCCAGTACTTC.

This clonotype occurred many times. The rearrangement uses TRBV12-3 or TRBV12-4 and TRBJ2-2; maybe TRBD2 (5 bases). This CDR3 is 15 amino acids long. Between the trimmed V and J ends, which lost 5 bases and 5 bases, there was a span of 15 bases. CDR3: CASSPTPPGTGELFF. The CDR3 DNA sequence: TGTGCCAGCAGTCCCACGCCTCCGGGGACCGGGGAGCTGTTTTTT.

This clonotype was detected ten times or more. The V call is TRBV2, the J call TRBJ2-3; 10 bases are a match to TRBD2. Losses at the gene ends were 10 bases for V and 0 bases for J; bases not matched to a gene: 7. Germline V gene lookup returns CDR1 SNHLY and CDR2 FYNNEI. This CDR3 is built from 15 residues. CDR3 coding DNA: TGTGCCAACCTCGGGACTAGCGATAGCACAGATACGCAGTATTTT. Residues: CANLGTSDSTDTQYF. Full variable domain (missing parts from reference TRBV2 and TRBJ2-3): EPEVTQTPSHQVTQMGQEVILRCVPISNHLYFYWYRQILGQKVEFLVSFYNNEISEKSEIFDDQFSVERPDGSNFTLKIRSTKLEDSAMYFCANLGTSDSTDTQYFGPGTRLTVL.

Sample share makes this clonotype medium-sized. V gene TRBV29-1 combines with J gene TRBJ1-1; D uncertain. In germline, CDR1 is SQVTM, CDR2 ANQGSEA. CDR3 length: 13 amino acids. Trimming took off 5 bases at V and 1 base at J, with 11 bases between the two ends. CDR3 sequence reads: CSVRGGENTEAFF. In DNA form, the CDR3 reads TGCAGCGTTCGTGGTGGAGAGAACACTGAAGCTTTCTTT.

The chain combines TRBV12-3 or TRBV12-4 with TRBJ2-2; no clear D gene. There are 13 residues in the CDR3. V was shortened by 1 base and J by 7 bases, with 7 bases between the two germline ends. This chain's CDR3 is CASSLGQGGELFF. The CDR3 DNA sequence: TGTGCCAGCAGTTTAGGTCAAGGCGGGGAGCTGTTTTTT.

This clonotype was seen repeatedly, ten times or more. The V and J genes are TRBV3-1 and TRBJ1-3, with a tentative D call TRBD1 (6 bases). With 3 bases removed from V and 0 bases from J, the gap between germline ends came to 12 bases. CDR1 LGHDT and CDR2 YNNKEL come from the germline V gene (reference sequence). The CDR3 spans 16 residues. CDR3 in DNA: TGTGCCAGCAGCCAGGCCGACAGGTACTCTGGAAACACCATATATTTT. Amino acid sequence: CASSQADRYSGNTIYF. Full variable domain (outside the CDR3, taken from reference TRBV3-1 and TRBJ1-3): DTAVSQTPKYLVTQMGNDKSIKCEQNLGHDTMYWYKQDSKKFLKIMFSYNNKELIINETVPNRFSPKSPDKAHLNLHINSLELGDSAVYFCASSQADRYSGNTIYFGEGSWLTVV.

This clonotype was detected a few times. This chain joins TRBV7-8 and TRBJ2-2, with TRBD2 identical over 8 bases. CDR1 and CDR2 from the germline V gene are SGHVS and FQNEAQ. The CDR3 extends over 17 amino acids. After removal of 2 bases from V and 3 bases from J, the junction contained 8 bases not matched to a gene. The DNA for the CDR3 is TGTGCCAGCAGCTTACCGACGAGCGGGGGAGACACCGGGGAGCTGTTTTTT. Translated, it gives CASSLPTSGGDTGELFF.

Sample share makes this clonotype medium-sized. The gene calls are TRBV4-1 and TRBJ2-7; possible D gene TRBD2, 5 bases. The CDR3 has 16 residues. V was clipped by 0 bases and J by 2 bases, with 14 bases between them. The germline gives CDR1 MGHRA, CDR2 YSYEKL. This chain's CDR3 is CASSQDPKDSAYEQYF. The DNA for the CDR3 is TGCGCCAGCAGCCAAGATCCGAAGGACTCCGCCTACGAGCAGTACTTC.

This clonotype counts as medium-sized. The chain uses TRBV29-1 and TRBJ2-7; TRBD1 or TRBD2 may be the D gene (5 bases each). V was shortened by 3 bases and J by 3 bases, with 15 bases between the two germline ends. Germline CDR1 is SQVTM and CDR2 is ANQGSEA. This CDR3 is built from 14 residues. The DNA of the CDR3 is TGCAGCGTTGAGGGAGAACAGGCTAACTACGAGCAGTACTTC. This sequence encodes CSVEGEQANYEQYF.

The gene calls are TRBV19 and TRBJ1-6; D unresolved. This CDR3 has 15 residues. Germline CDR1 is LNHDA and CDR2 is SQIVND (reference sequence). Trimming took off 3 bases at V and 5 bases at J, with 11 bases between the two ends. This CDR3 is CASSIESYNNSPLHF. Written as DNA, the CDR3 is TGTGCCAGTAGTATCGAGAGCTACAATAATTCACCCCTCCACTTT.

The rearrangement links TRBV7-8 to TRBJ2-2, with D hard to call. The CDR3 loop spans 14 amino acids. Germline V CDR1 and CDR2: SGHVS, FQNEAQ. V lost 6 bases and J 6 bases, leaving 14 bases between the germline ends. This CDR3 is CASSPSWVAGELFF. The CDR3 coding sequence is TGTGCCAGCAGTCCGAGCTGGGTGGCCGGGGAGCTGTTTTTT. The full variable domain, rest sourced from reference TRBV7-8 and TRBJ2-2, is GAGVSQSPRYKVAKRGQDVALRCDPISGHVSLFWYQQALGQGPEFLTYFQNEAQLDKSGLPSDRFFAERPEGSVSTLKIQRTQQEDSAVYLCASSPSWVAGELFFGEGSRLTVL.

The sample holds a few counts of this clonotype. This rearrangement joins TRBV20-1 to TRBJ2-1; tentative D call: TRBD2 (6 bases). The CDR3 totals 13 residues. V lost 3 bases and J lost 6, with 12 bases in between. Per the germline V gene, CDR1 is DFQATT and CDR2 is SNEGSKA (reference sequence). CDR3 protein: CSASSLASNEQFF. DNA for the CDR3: TGCAGTGCTAGTAGCCTAGCGAGCAATGAGCAGTTCTTC.

The sample holds many counts of this clonotype. This chain uses TRBV28 with TRBJ1-1; unclear D gene. CDR1 is MDHEN, CDR2 SYDVKM, per germline. The CDR3 has 12 residues. Trimming shortened V by 6 bases and J by 7 bases, and 12 bases separated the two germline ends. CDR3 DNA sequence: TGTGCCAGCAGCCCCTGGAGAGTTGAAGCTTTCTTT. It yields the protein CASSPWRVEAFF.

This clonotype was observed a handful of times. This chain connects TRBV7-8 to TRBJ1-4; D is perhaps TRBD1 (6 bases). V was cut by 3 bases and J by 3 bases, with 11 bases left in between. Germline loops: CDR1 SGHVS, CDR2 FQNEAQ. The CDR3 extends over 15 amino acids. CDR3 DNA: TGTGCCAGCAGCTTCCTCCAGGGGCCTAATGAAAAACTGTTTTTT. It encodes CASSFLQGPNEKLFF.

This clonotype occurred many times. V and J are TRBV29-1 and TRBJ2-7; 9 nucleotides align to TRBD1. V trimming: 6 bases; J trimming: 3 bases; junction bases outside the gene matches: 6. The germline CDR1 and CDR2 sequences are SQVTM and ANQGSEA. This CDR3 is 13 amino acids long. CDR3 DNA: TGCAGCGTAATGGGACAGGGCTTCTACGAGCAGTACTTC. Translating gives CSVMGQGFYEQYF.

In this sample, this clonotype is medium-sized. The rearrangement links TRBV20-1 to TRBJ2-1, with D unresolved. V gave up 3 bases and J gave up 5 bases, with 11 bases separating them. CDR3 length: 13 residues. Germline V gives CDR1 DFQATT, CDR2 SNEGSKA (reference sequence). The CDR3 loop is CSARSPRDNEQFF. The CDR3 DNA follows: TGCAGTGCTAGGTCACCCCGGGACAATGAGCAGTTCTTC.

Ten or more counts support this clonotype. The genes are TRBV5-4 and TRBJ2-3, with a tentative D call TRBD2 (6 bases). Between the trimmed V and J ends, which lost 4 bases and 4 bases, there was a span of 13 bases. Per germline, CDR1 SGHNT and CDR2 YYREEE (reference sequence). The CDR3 length is 14 residues. CDR3 region: CASSREIPADTQYF. Written as DNA, the CDR3 is TGTGCCAGCAGCCGGGAGATCCCGGCAGATACGCAGTATTTT. Together with reference TRBV5-4 and TRBJ2-3, the CDR3 gives the full variable domain: ETGVTQSPTHLIKTRGQQVTLRCSSQSGHNTVSWYQQALGQGPQFIFQYYREEENGRGNFPPRFSGLQFPNYSSELNVNALELDDSALYLCASSREIPADTQYFGPGTRLTVL.